A selection of T cell receptor beta chains follows, all from one sample in a study of cytomegalovirus exposure and HLA in healthy donors. The protocol was immunoSEQ multiplex PCR, while the TCRdb copy is restricted to in-frame clones and leaves out a portion. The table lists around 130,000 clones, around three quarters of them singletons, with 5.8% in the top ten. Input material: PBMCs. These receptors all stem from a man younger than 35 in good health and CMV-seropositive. CDR3s include the opening cysteine and the closing phenylalanine or tryptophan. A D gene is named only where the DNA matches it firmly.

d_call j_call v_call cdr3_nt cdr3_aa
NA TRBJ2-3 TRBV6-1 TGTGCCAGCAGGAACACCCTGCGTGGGGCCTATTTT CASRNTLRGAYF
NA TRBJ2-7 TRBV2 TGTGCCAGCAGCAGGTACAGGGAAGGCCTCGAGCAGTACTTC CASSRYREGLEQYF
NA TRBJ1-2 TRBV6-5 TGTGCCAGCAGACCAGATGGGGCATCCTATGGCTACACCTTC CASRPDGASYGYTF
NA TRBJ2-1 TRBV13 TGTGCCAGCAGCTTAGAAATTGGGGCCCTTTACAATGAGCAGTTCTTC CASSLEIGALYNEQFF
TRBD1 TRBJ1-2 TRBV6-5 TGTGCCAGCACTGGACAGGGCGACTATGGCTACACCTTC CASTGQGDYGYTF
NA TRBJ2-1 TRBV5-5 TGTGCCAGCAGCACGGTGTCCTACAATGAGCAGTTCTTC CASSTVSYNEQFF
NA TRBJ2-6 TRBV6-6 TGTGCCAGCAGTAGAGTCCTGAGAGCTGGGGCCAACGTCCTGACTTTC CASSRVLRAGANVLTF
TRBD2 TRBJ2-3 TRBV30 TGTGCCTGGAGCCACACAGGGACTAGCGGGGATCGTGCAGATACGCAGTATTTT CAWSHTGTSGDRADTQYF
TRBD1 TRBJ2-5 TRBV30 TGTGCCTGGAGTCTTGGGACAGTCCAAGAGACCCAGTACTTC CAWSLGTVQETQYF
NA TRBJ1-1 TRBV6-5 TGTGCCAGCAGTTACTCTTTACGTAGACATTCTGAAGCTTTCTTT CASSYSLRRHSEAFF